This TCR beta chain was identified in a study of technical replicates of blood from a handful of donors. This clone was seen once. The CDR3 is 13 residues long. Germline lookup yields CDR1 MNHEY and CDR2 SVGAGI. Trimming removed 1 base from V and 5 bases from J, with 6 bases in between. Here immunoSEQ multiplex PCR was the method, and the copy in TCRdb shows in-frame clones only, minus some. The profile shows 75,000 to 100,000 clones, approximately 95% of them singletons. This chain joins TRBV6-5 and TRBJ1-5; D is unresolved. The TCR originated in a human donor in good health. Material for sequencing was T cells isolated from PBMCs. DNA of the CDR3: TGTGCCAGCAGTTACTTTTTATATCAGCCCCAGCATTTT. This gives the protein CASSYFLYQPQHF.